The rows below give T cell receptor beta chains drawn from one sample of a study of T cell clusters in autoimmune cytopenias. TCRdb processed the multiplex PCR reads again and assigns one entry to each CDR3 protein, with no DNA. Its table lists 3,500 to 4,000 distinct CDR3 sequences. Sample: peripheral blood. The origin of the receptors is a human donor with an autoimmune cytopenia or autoimmune hepatitis (not recorded which). Both conserved end residues are part of each CDR3. Fields, in order: clone size, J gene, V gene, CDR3 length, CDR3 protein. Rows may omit the clone size; those that give it use once, few, many or a size class.

clone_size: -; j_call: TRBJ1-6; v_call: TRBV6-1; cdr3_length: 15; cdr3_aa: CASSEVGQGSSPLHF
clone_size: medium-sized; j_call: TRBJ1-5; v_call: TRBV19; cdr3_length: 15; cdr3_aa: CASSAQGQSQQPQHF
clone_size: -; j_call: TRBJ1-2; v_call: TRBV6-5; cdr3_length: 13; cdr3_aa: CASSYSGWNGYTF
clone_size: -; j_call: TRBJ2-7; v_call: TRBV12-3/TRBV12-4; cdr3_length: 15; cdr3_aa: CASSGLAGNLYEQYF
clone_size: medium-sized; j_call: TRBJ2-3; v_call: TRBV6-5; cdr3_length: 16; cdr3_aa: CASSYRLLAGADTQYF
clone_size: medium-sized; j_call: TRBJ2-2; v_call: TRBV19; cdr3_length: 15; cdr3_aa: CASSPIILATGELFF
clone_size: medium-sized; j_call: TRBJ2-1; v_call: TRBV5-6; cdr3_length: 11; cdr3_aa: CASRTENEQFF
clone_size: medium-sized; j_call: TRBJ2-2; v_call: TRBV15; cdr3_length: 16; cdr3_aa: CATSASGTGRTGELFF
clone_size: medium-sized; j_call: TRBJ1-5; v_call: TRBV19; cdr3_length: 14; cdr3_aa: CASSPPDTYQPQHF
clone_size: -; j_call: TRBJ2-7; v_call: TRBV5-4; cdr3_length: 14; cdr3_aa: CASSLGGGSYEQYF
clone_size: medium-sized; j_call: TRBJ2-4; v_call: TRBV11-1; cdr3_length: 15; cdr3_aa: CASSLSGQGMAIQYF
clone_size: -; j_call: TRBJ2-2; v_call: TRBV7-6; cdr3_length: 13; cdr3_aa: CASSYSPGGELFF
clone_size: -; j_call: TRBJ2-1; v_call: TRBV5-6; cdr3_length: 12; cdr3_aa: CASRRRLNEQFF
clone_size: -; j_call: TRBJ2-1; v_call: TRBV6-5; cdr3_length: 15; cdr3_aa: CASSYSAGVHNEQFF
clone_size: -; j_call: TRBJ2-3; v_call: TRBV6-2/TRBV6-3; cdr3_length: 17; cdr3_aa: CASSSVTSGRATDTQYF
clone_size: -; j_call: TRBJ1-6; v_call: TRBV27; cdr3_length: 13; cdr3_aa: CASSRGPNSPLHF
clone_size: -; j_call: TRBJ1-1; v_call: TRBV6-5; cdr3_length: 16; cdr3_aa: CASIRGQGVLNTEAFF
clone_size: medium-sized; j_call: TRBJ2-1; v_call: TRBV30; cdr3_length: 13; cdr3_aa: CACYRGSGNEQFF
clone_size: -; j_call: TRBJ2-2; v_call: TRBV10-3; cdr3_length: 15; cdr3_aa: CAISGKEGAVGELFF
clone_size: medium-sized; j_call: TRBJ2-1; v_call: TRBV15; cdr3_length: 14; cdr3_aa: CATSRVASVPEQFF
clone_size: -; j_call: TRBJ2-3; v_call: TRBV18; cdr3_length: 15; cdr3_aa: CASSQSGRGADTQYF
clone_size: -; j_call: TRBJ2-5; v_call: TRBV10-3; cdr3_length: 16; cdr3_aa: CAISERELTSAETQYF
clone_size: -; j_call: TRBJ2-7; v_call: TRBV6-5; cdr3_length: 13; cdr3_aa: CASSTDRGYEQYF
clone_size: medium-sized; j_call: TRBJ2-1; v_call: TRBV5-1; cdr3_length: 15; cdr3_aa: CASSSGLAGNNEQFF
clone_size: -; j_call: TRBJ2-7; v_call: TRBV7-9; cdr3_length: 14; cdr3_aa: CASTWGGASYEQYF
clone_size: medium-sized; j_call: TRBJ2-7; v_call: TRBV29-1; cdr3_length: 12; cdr3_aa: CSAQREFNEQYF
clone_size: -; j_call: TRBJ2-1; v_call: TRBV6-2/TRBV6-3; cdr3_length: 18; cdr3_aa: CASSLKPGLYSSYNEQFF
clone_size: -; j_call: TRBJ1-5; v_call: TRBV15; cdr3_length: 15; cdr3_aa: CATKHGTGGLQPQHF
clone_size: medium-sized; j_call: TRBJ1-6; v_call: TRBV19; cdr3_length: 14; cdr3_aa: CASTIGTANSPLHF
clone_size: -; j_call: TRBJ2-3; v_call: TRBV7-2; cdr3_length: 15; cdr3_aa: CASRPGGARTDTQYF
clone_size: medium-sized; j_call: TRBJ2-6; v_call: TRBV5-4; cdr3_length: 14; cdr3_aa: CASSLSSGANVLTF
clone_size: large; j_call: TRBJ2-1; v_call: TRBV19; cdr3_length: 16; cdr3_aa: CASSRGGTRLNNEQFF
clone_size: -; j_call: TRBJ2-1; v_call: TRBV6-5; cdr3_length: 16; cdr3_aa: CASNYREPGLGNEQFF
clone_size: -; j_call: TRBJ2-6; v_call: TRBV24-1; cdr3_length: 22; cdr3_aa: CATSDAGGGQRTIGSGANVLTF
clone_size: -; j_call: TRBJ2-2; v_call: TRBV12-3/TRBV12-4; cdr3_length: 12; cdr3_aa: CASTFDAGELFF
clone_size: medium-sized; j_call: TRBJ2-5; v_call: TRBV5-5; cdr3_length: 16; cdr3_aa: CASSLMNQGGLETQYF
clone_size: medium-sized; j_call: TRBJ2-1; v_call: TRBV27; cdr3_length: 20; cdr3_aa: CASSLSVGQGARWSYNEQFF
clone_size: -; j_call: TRBJ2-5; v_call: TRBV12-3/TRBV12-4; cdr3_length: 17; cdr3_aa: CASNSRAISSGGETQYF
clone_size: -; j_call: TRBJ2-4; v_call: TRBV27; cdr3_length: 14; cdr3_aa: CASSYAGPKNIQYF
clone_size: -; j_call: TRBJ1-5; v_call: TRBV18; cdr3_length: 18; cdr3_aa: CATSSSGGQISSNQPQHF